These 26 T cell receptor beta chains share one sample of origin, sequenced in a study of patients and donors after allogeneic stem cell transplantation. One entry per CDR3 protein, called by TCRdb with MiXCR from the RT-PCR reads. This sample has 400,000 to 450,000 distinct CDR3 sequences; about a sixth occur once, and the top ten carry around 7.2%. Material for sequencing was blood, either unsorted or a sorted T cell fraction (not recorded which). Receptor source: a human donor who was either an allogeneic HSCT recipient or a stem cell or donor lymphocyte infusion donor (not recorded which). It is not recorded whose cells these are; they may come from a transplant donor.

The chain links TRBV20-1 to TRBJ2-3; 14 nucleotides agree with TRBD2. Germline V gene lookup returns CDR1 DFQATT and CDR2 SNEGSKA (reference sequence). V was clipped by 8 bases and J by 5 bases; unmatched bases: 9. CDR3 length: 15 residues. CDR3 in amino acids: CSFGGLAGGLDTQYF. The CDR3 DNA sequence: TGCAGTTTTGGCGGACTAGCGGGAGGATTAGATACGCAGTATTTT.

This clonotype was recorded at least ten times. The rearrangement links TRBV4-3 to TRBJ2-1; possibly TRBD2 for D (6 bases). The V end lost 0 bases, the J end lost 8 bases, and 17 bases lay between the germline ends. Germline V gene sequence: CDR1 LGHNA, CDR2 YSLEER. The CDR3 extends over 16 amino acids. Here the CDR3 reads CASSQDGGQGTHEQFF. CDR3 bases: TGCGCCAGCAGCCAAGATGGAGGGCAGGGTACACATGAGCAGTTCTTC.

The V call is TRBV6-2 or TRBV6-3, the J call TRBJ1-5; unclear D gene. Germline CDR1 reads MNHEY; CDR2 reads SVGEGT. The CDR3 spans 12 residues. V dropped 7 bases and J dropped 10 bases, with 14 bases sitting between them. The CDR3 bases are TGTGCCAGCACCACGGGCAATTCTCCCCAGCATTTT. Its protein product is CASTTGNSPQHF.

The chain employs TRBV7-2 and TRBJ2-5; 8 positions agree with TRBD2. CDR1 is SGHTA, CDR2 FQGNSA, per germline. After removal of 4 bases from V and 2 bases from J, the junction contained 6 bases not matched to a gene. The CDR3 runs 15 residues. CDR3 residues: CASSSSGGPQETQYF. DNA for the CDR3: TGTGCCAGCAGCTCCAGCGGGGGTCCACAAGAGACCCAGTACTTC.

V is TRBV5-1 and J is TRBJ2-7; no clear D. The CDR3 has 14 residues. The germline gives CDR1 SGHRS, CDR2 YFSETQ. Trimming shortened V by 4 bases and J by 4 bases, and 15 bases separated the two germline ends. Written as DNA, the CDR3 is TGCGCCAGCAGCCCGGACCCCCCGGCATACGAGCAGTACTTC. Translating gives CASSPDPPAYEQYF.

The CDR3: CASSSAEMVAGEKLFF. CDR3 sequence (DNA): TGTGCCAGCAGCTCGGCGGAGATGGTCGCGGGCGAAAAACTGTTTTTT. The chain recombines TRBV7-2 with TRBJ1-4; D is ambiguous. Between the trimmed V and J ends, which lost 4 bases and 8 bases, there was a span of 20 bases. Per the germline V gene, CDR1 is SGHTA and CDR2 is FQGNSA. The CDR3 covers 16 residues. Full variable domain (outside the CDR3, taken from reference TRBV7-2 and TRBJ1-4): GAGVSQSPSNKVTEKGKDVELRCDPISGHTALYWYRQSLGQGLEFLIYFQGNSAPDKSGLPSDRFSAERTGGSVSTLTIQRTQQEDSAVYLCASSSAEMVAGEKLFFGSGTQLSVL.

This clonotype was counted between two and nine times. The J gene is TRBJ2-1, the V gene TRBV27; D might be TRBD2 (6 bases). Germline V gene lookup returns CDR1 MNHEY and CDR2 SMNVEV (reference sequence). This CDR3 has 14 residues. V shed 3 bases and J shed 7 bases, with 13 bases lying between them. CDR3 nucleotides: TGTGCCAGCAGTTTGATGGGGGGTAAGAATGAGCAGTTCTTC. It is translated as CASSLMGGKNEQFF.

The rearrangement links TRBV4-3 to TRBJ2-1; 12 bases fit TRBD1. Germline V gene lookup returns CDR1 LGHNA and CDR2 YSLEER. The V gene end was trimmed by 4 bases and the J gene end by 8 bases; junction bases not matched to a gene: 6. This CDR3 region has 15 residues. The DNA of the CDR3 is TGCGCCAGCAGCCCTGGGACAGGGGGCAGCGATGAGCAGTTCTTC. This codes for CASSPGTGGSDEQFF.

This clonotype was seen many times. J is TRBJ1-6 and V is TRBV9; D might be TRBD1 (5 bases). Looked up from germline, CDR1 is SGDLS and CDR2 is YYNGEE. The length of the CDR3 is 16 residues. The V end lost 4 bases, the J end lost 3 bases, and 14 bases lay between the germline ends. CDR3 nucleotides: TGTGCCAGCAGCCCCCGATGGGGGGGCTATAATTCACCCCTCCACTTT. Protein: CASSPRWGGYNSPLHF.

A few counts support this clonotype. This CDR3 is CASSLSREQDYEQYF. The DNA of the CDR3 is TGTGCCAGCAGCCTCTCGCGGGAACAAGACTACGAGCAGTACTTC. The chain has TRBV12-3 or TRBV12-4 and TRBJ2-7; possible D gene TRBD2, 6 bases. CDR3 length: 15 residues. V dropped 6 bases and J dropped 3 bases, with 18 bases sitting between them.

This chain joins TRBV28 and TRBJ2-7; 7 bases agree with TRBD1. This CDR3 comprises 15 residues. V lost 7 bases and J lost 2; bases outside the gene matches: 11. Germline V gene lookup returns CDR1 MDHEN and CDR2 SYDVKM. The CDR3 region has the DNA TGTGCCAGCAATTTCGTCAGGGGGATAACCTACGAGCAGTACTTC. Its translation: CASNFVRGITYEQYF.

In this sample, this clonotype turned up a few times. This chain links TRBV5-6 with TRBJ2-7; perhaps TRBD1 as D (6 bases). V dropped 2 bases and J dropped 5 bases, with 11 bases sitting between them. Per the germline V gene, CDR1 is SGHDT and CDR2 is YYEEEE. This CDR3 spans 13 amino acids. The CDR3 DNA reads as TGTGCCAGCAGCTTTTACAGGGTCAACGAGCAGTACTTC. Residues: CASSFYRVNEQYF.

This clonotype was observed many times. This rearrangement joins TRBV10-3 to TRBJ1-3; 10 nucleotides align to TRBD1. The germline V gene encodes CDR1 ENHRY and CDR2 SYGVKD. The CDR3 has 17 residues. The V and J ends lost 3 bases and 2 bases, in that order; junction bases with no gene match: 7. The CDR3 region has the DNA TGTGCCATCAGTGAAAGCCGGGGACAGGGGCCTGGAAACACCATATATTTT. It is translated as CAISESRGQGPGNTIYF.

This clonotype has a handful of counts. This chain joins TRBV6-1 and TRBJ1-1; D uncertain. Per the germline V gene, CDR1 is MNHNS and CDR2 is SASEGT. V lost 4 bases, J lost 4 bases, and 7 bases lay in between. The CDR3 is 12 residues long. The CDR3 region has the DNA TGTGCCAGCAGTGTGAGTGGCACTGAAGCTTTCTTT. It yields the protein CASSVSGTEAFF.

This clonotype was recorded a few times. The V and J genes are TRBV5-1 and TRBJ2-1; 9 nucleotides align to TRBD1. The V gene end was trimmed by 0 bases and the J gene end by 10 bases; junction bases not matched to a gene: 8. The CDR3 has 15 amino acids. Germline loops: CDR1 SGHRS, CDR2 YFSETQ. DNA for the CDR3: TGCGCCAGCAGCTTGGTAGGACAGGGGAGTCGAGAGCAGTTCTTC. It is translated as CASSLVGQGSREQFF.

This rearrangement joins TRBV2 to TRBJ1-4; 9 bases agree with TRBD1. CDR3 length: 15 amino acids. Germline V gene sequence: CDR1 SNHLY, CDR2 FYNNEI. Trimming took 8 bases from V and 5 from J; bases not matched to a gene: 9. The DNA for the CDR3 is TGTGCCAGCGTCCTGACCGGGACAGGGAATGAAAAACTGTTTTTT. Encoded protein: CASVLTGTGNEKLFF.

This chain uses TRBV4-1 with TRBJ2-3; perhaps D is TRBD1 or TRBD2 (5 bases each). Germline V gene sequence: CDR1 MGHRA, CDR2 YSYEKL. V gave up 5 bases and J gave up 2 bases, with 11 bases separating them. This CDR3 region has 14 residues. CDR3: CASSWDGDTDTQYF. CDR3 nucleotide sequence: TGCGCCAGCAGCTGGGACGGAGACACAGATACGCAGTATTTT.

This clonotype appeared many times. The chain recombines TRBV12-3 or TRBV12-4 with TRBJ2-2; 8 nucleotides match TRBD2. J lost 10 bases, V lost 4 bases, and 5 bases had no gene match. This CDR3 has 13 residues. The CDR3 DNA sequence: TGTGCCAGCAGTTCCGGGGGGGCTGAGGAGCTGTTTTTT. It translates to CASSSGGAEELFF.

This CDR3 reads CASSRRGQGRMETQYF. The CDR3 DNA reads as TGCGCCAGCAGCCGCCGAGGGCAGGGGAGGATGGAGACCCAGTACTTC. The gene calls are TRBV5-1 and TRBJ2-5; D tentatively fits TRBD1 or TRBD2 (6 bases each). CDR1 and CDR2 (germline): SGHRS, YFSETQ. The CDR3 is made up of 16 amino acids. Trimming left V 4 bases short and J 5 bases short, with 21 bases between. Filled out from reference TRBV5-1 and TRBJ2-5, the complete variable domain reads KAGVTQTPRYLIKTRGQQVTLSCSPISGHRSVSWYQQTPGQGLQFLFEYFSETQRNKGNFPGRFSGRQFSNSRSEMNVSTLELGDSALYLCASSRRGQGRMETQYFGPGTRLLVL.

The chain uses TRBV15 and TRBJ2-7; no clear D. Trimming removed 2 bases from V and 6 bases from J, with 17 bases in between. The CDR3 runs 15 residues. Per the germline V gene, CDR1 is LNHNV and CDR2 is YYDKDF (reference sequence). In DNA form, the CDR3 reads TGTGCCACCAGCAGAAATACCGGTGGTAGCTTCGAGCAGTACTTC. Translation gives CATSRNTGGSFEQYF. The variable domain in full, with the rest retrieved from reference TRBV15 and TRBJ2-7, is DAMVIQNPRYQVTQFGKPVTLSCSQTLNHNVMYWYQQKSSQAPKLLFHYYDKDFNNEADTPDNFQSRRPNTSFCFLDIRSPGLGDTAMYLCATSRNTGGSFEQYFGPGTRLTVT.

This clonotype has a handful of counts. The CDR3 sequence is CASSLMGPNTEAFF. The CDR3 nucleotides are TGTGCCAGCAGTTTAATGGGTCCGAACACTGAAGCTTTCTTT. The chain carries TRBV27 and TRBJ1-1, with D hard to call. Trimming left V 2 bases short and J 1 base short, with 8 bases between. Germline values: CDR1 MNHEY, CDR2 SMNVEV (reference sequence). The CDR3 is made up of 14 amino acids.

This clonotype was found a few times. The J gene is TRBJ2-3, the V gene TRBV15; maybe TRBD2 (5 bases). V dropped 1 base and J dropped 3 bases, with 14 bases sitting between them. The CDR3 extends over 16 amino acids. Germline V lookup: CDR1 LNHNV, CDR2 YYDKDF (reference sequence). The CDR3 region is CATSRVLGRGTDTQYF. The CDR3 bases are TGTGCCACCAGCAGAGTTCTTGGCCGGGGAACAGATACGCAGTATTTT.

This chain uses TRBV5-1 with TRBJ1-1; tentative D call: TRBD1 (5 bases). V was shortened by 0 bases and J by 3 bases, with 15 bases between the two germline ends. Germline V CDR1 and CDR2: SGHRS, YFSETQ. This CDR3 contains 16 residues. The CDR3, as DNA: TGCGCCAGCAGCTTGGAAGGGGCAGGGAGTCACACTGAAGCTTTCTTT. Its protein is CASSLEGAGSHTEAFF.

This CDR3 is CASSILPVGASNQPQHF. For the CDR3, the DNA is TGTGCCAGCAGCATCCTACCAGTCGGGGCTAGCAATCAGCCCCAGCATTTT. The chain couples TRBV6-1 to TRBJ1-5; tentatively, D is TRBD1 (5 bases). Germline loops: CDR1 MNHNS, CDR2 SASEGT. V lost 6 bases and J lost 0, with 18 bases in between. The CDR3 covers 17 residues.

This chain uses TRBV6-2 or TRBV6-3 with TRBJ2-7; the match to TRBD1 covers 8 bases. Germline loops: CDR1 MNHEY, CDR2 SVGEGT. This CDR3 has 14 residues. J gave up 3 bases and V 6 bases, and 7 bases lay outside the gene matches. DNA of the CDR3: TGTGCCAGCAGGCCCTGGACAGGGATCTACGAGCAGTACTTC. This codes for CASRPWTGIYEQYF.

The chain couples TRBV5-5 to TRBJ2-5; 8 nucleotides align to TRBD1. Germline V gene data show CDR1 as SGHKS and CDR2 as YYEKEE (reference sequence). J was trimmed by 5 bases and V by 4 bases; bases with no gene match: 13. The CDR3 runs to 16 residues. The CDR3, as DNA: TGTGCCAGCAGCCCCGAACCGGGACAGGCTGAGGAGACCCAGTACTTC. Translation gives CASSPEPGQAEETQYF.